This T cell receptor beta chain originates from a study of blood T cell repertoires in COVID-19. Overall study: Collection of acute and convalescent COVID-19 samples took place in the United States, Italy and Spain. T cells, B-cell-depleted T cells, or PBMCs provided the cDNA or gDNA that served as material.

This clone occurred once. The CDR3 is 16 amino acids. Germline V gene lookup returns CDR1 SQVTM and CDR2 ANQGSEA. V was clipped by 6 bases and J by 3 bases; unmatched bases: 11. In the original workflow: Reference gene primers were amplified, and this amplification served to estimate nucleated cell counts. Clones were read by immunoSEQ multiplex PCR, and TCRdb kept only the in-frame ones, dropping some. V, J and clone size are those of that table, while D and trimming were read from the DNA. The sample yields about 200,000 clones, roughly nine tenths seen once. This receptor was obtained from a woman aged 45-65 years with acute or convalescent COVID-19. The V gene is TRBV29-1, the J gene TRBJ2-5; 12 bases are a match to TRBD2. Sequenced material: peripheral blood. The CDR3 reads CSVTRGLAGNKETQYF. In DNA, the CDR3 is TGCAGCGTGACTCGCGGACTAGCGGGGAACAAAGAGACCCAGTACTTC.